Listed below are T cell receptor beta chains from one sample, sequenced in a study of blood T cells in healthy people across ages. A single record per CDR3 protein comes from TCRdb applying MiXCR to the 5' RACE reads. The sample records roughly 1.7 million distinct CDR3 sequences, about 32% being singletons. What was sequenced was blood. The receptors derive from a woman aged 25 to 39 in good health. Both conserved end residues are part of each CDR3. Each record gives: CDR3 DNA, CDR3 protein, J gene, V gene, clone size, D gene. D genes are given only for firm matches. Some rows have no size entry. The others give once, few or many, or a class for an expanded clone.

TGCGCCAGCAGGCCCCAAATTGGGCGGGGGGGCACAGATACGCAGTATTTT	CASRPQIGRGGTDTQYF	TRBJ2-3	TRBV4-1	few	TRBD2
TGCAGTGCCCTCCTTCCCCCGTACTACGAGCAGTACTTC	CSALLPPYYEQYF	TRBJ2-7	TRBV20-1	few	-
TGTGCCAGCAGTGGACGGGACAGGGGAAATCAGCCCCAGCATTTT	CASSGRDRGNQPQHF	TRBJ1-5	TRBV6-6	-	TRBD1
TGCGCCAGCAGCCTAGGGATCCAGGGGGCCGTGGAGACCCAGTACTTC	CASSLGIQGAVETQYF	TRBJ2-5	TRBV5-1	few	TRBD1
TGTGCCAGCAGTGACTCTCTAGCGGGAGCTTACAGTGAGCAGTTCTTC	CASSDSLAGAYSEQFF	TRBJ2-1	TRBV6-4	-	TRBD2
TGCGCCAGCAGCCAAGTAACGGGGGGCACTTACGAGCAGTACTTC	CASSQVTGGTYEQYF	TRBJ2-7	TRBV4-1	-	-
TGCGCCAGCAGCCCAGACAGGGCACCCTACAATGAGCAGTTCTTC	CASSPDRAPYNEQFF	TRBJ2-1	TRBV5-1	-	TRBD1
TGTGCCAGCAGTTTAGAGGGGGCAAACACTGAAGCTTTCTTT	CASSLEGANTEAFF	TRBJ1-1	TRBV5-1	many	TRBD1
TGTGCCAGCAGTCTCCTTAGCGGGAAAGAGACCCAGTACTTC	CASSLLSGKETQYF	TRBJ2-5	TRBV28	-	TRBD2
TGTGCCAGCAGCCTGACGAAGTTCGGGGATGAGCAGTTCTTC	CASSLTKFGDEQFF	TRBJ2-1	TRBV12-3/TRBV12-4	few	-
TGCGCCAGCAGCCACGCTTTCGGCTCCTACAATGAGCAGTTCTTC	CASSHAFGSYNEQFF	TRBJ2-1	TRBV4-1	few	-
TGCAGTGCAGGGACTAGCGGGTGGGGTGGCTCCTACAATGAGCAGTTCTTC	CSAGTSGWGGSYNEQFF	TRBJ2-1	TRBV20-1	-	TRBD2
TGTGCCAGCACCCGGGGGAAAGCACAGCCCCAGCATTTT	CASTRGKAQPQHF	TRBJ1-5	TRBV6-1	-	-
TGTGCCAGCAGTTACGGGGACAGGGGAGGTGGCTACACCTTC	CASSYGDRGGGYTF	TRBJ1-2	TRBV6-6	few	TRBD1
TGTGCCAGCAGCCAAGTGGGGGGGGAGACCACAGATACGCAGTATTTT	CASSQVGGETTDTQYF	TRBJ2-3	TRBV3-1	-	TRBD2
TGCAGTGCTAGCTCTCCCCTAGCGGGAGGGCTTGATGAGCAGTTCTTC	CSASSPLAGGLDEQFF	TRBJ2-1	TRBV20-1	-	TRBD2
TGTGCCAGCAGGCCTGAGGGGTCCGGGAGTATGAATGAGCAGTTCTTC	CASRPEGSGSMNEQFF	TRBJ2-1	TRBV28	few	-
TGTGCCAGCAGCTTAGCGGGGTCAATTCGCTACGAGCAGTACTTC	CASSLAGSIRYEQYF	TRBJ2-7	TRBV7-2	-	-
TGTGCCATCGGGGACGGTTATAATTCACCCCTCCACTTT	CAIGDGYNSPLHF	TRBJ1-6	TRBV10-3	-	-
TGCGCCAGCAGTGAGTCCCCCGGGACAGGGGCGGGTAAAGCTTTCTTT	CASSESPGTGAGKAFF	TRBJ1-1	TRBV10-2	few	TRBD1
TGTGCCAGCAGCCCAACTGGGGTCGGGGAGCAGTTCTTC	CASSPTGVGEQFF	TRBJ2-1	TRBV7-2	many	-
TGTGCCAGCAGTTTACAGGGTTCCGGGAGGAGCTCCTACGAGCAGTACTTC	CASSLQGSGRSSYEQYF	TRBJ2-7	TRBV27	-	TRBD2
TGTGCCAGCAGTCGCATAGGGGTGGGAGGCTACACCTTC	CASSRIGVGGYTF	TRBJ1-2	TRBV28	few	-
TGTGCCAGCAGTTTATGGGCTAGCGGGGGTTACAATGAGCAGTTCTTC	CASSLWASGGYNEQFF	TRBJ2-1	TRBV27	few	TRBD2
TGTGCCAGCAGCCCACACGTATACAATGAGCAGTTCTTC	CASSPHVYNEQFF	TRBJ2-1	TRBV12-3/TRBV12-4	-	-
TGCAGCGTTGGCACGGGGGGGAAGGGGTACGAGCAGTACTTC	CSVGTGGKGYEQYF	TRBJ2-7	TRBV29-1	many	TRBD2
TGCGCCAGCAGCCATACTAGCGGAGATCAAGAGACCCAGTACTTC	CASSHTSGDQETQYF	TRBJ2-5	TRBV5-1	few	TRBD2
TGCAGTGCTAGAGATCGGCTAGCGGGAGAGACAGATACGCAGTATTTT	CSARDRLAGETDTQYF	TRBJ2-3	TRBV20-1	few	TRBD2
TGTGCCAGCAGCTTATCAGGGAACTCCTACGGGCAGTACTTC	CASSLSGNSYGQYF	TRBJ2-4	TRBV7-9	-	-
TGTGCCAGCAGCCCGACTAGCGGGGGGCCCGGGGAGCTGTTTTTT	CASSPTSGGPGELFF	TRBJ2-2	TRBV5-6	-	TRBD2
TGTGCCAGCAGCTCCCAAGGGACTAGCGCCCCTTTGGTCGAGCAGTACTTC	CASSSQGTSAPLVEQYF	TRBJ2-7	TRBV7-8	-	TRBD2
TGTGCCACCAGTGCCCATTCCTCACAGGGGGCAAGAGAGACCCAGTACTTC	CATSAHSSQGARETQYF	TRBJ2-5	TRBV24-1	-	TRBD1
TGTGCCAGCAGTATCGTAGGGGGAAGTAACACAGATACGCAGTATTTT	CASSIVGGSNTDTQYF	TRBJ2-3	TRBV6-1	few	-
TGTGCCAGCAGCTTCTCTAGCGGGAGGGCAGATACGCAGTATTTT	CASSFSSGRADTQYF	TRBJ2-3	TRBV7-9	-	TRBD2
TGTGCCAGCAGTTTATCGCGGGCCGGGGGGGATACGCAGTATTTT	CASSLSRAGGDTQYF	TRBJ2-3	TRBV27	-	TRBD2
TGTGCCAGCAGTTTTAGGACTCGAGAGACCCAGTACTTC	CASSFRTRETQYF	TRBJ2-5	TRBV12-3/TRBV12-4	-	-
TGCGCCAGCAGCGAGGACTTGGCCTACAATGAGCAGTTCTTC	CASSEDLAYNEQFF	TRBJ2-1	TRBV5-1	-	-
TGTGCCAGCAACCGGGGCCGATACAATGAGCAGTTCTTC	CASNRGRYNEQFF	TRBJ2-1	TRBV12-3/TRBV12-4	-	-
TGTGCCAGCAGTCAGAGCACAGATACGCGGTATTTT	CASSQSTDTRYF	TRBJ2-3	TRBV25-1	few	-
TGTGCCAGCATTGGAGGGGCCGAGCAGTACTTC	CASIGGAEQYF	TRBJ2-7	TRBV27	-	-
TGCGCCAGCAGCTTAACGGGACTAGCGGGGGATCCCTACAATGAGCAGTTCTTC	CASSLTGLAGDPYNEQFF	TRBJ2-1	TRBV5-1	few	TRBD2
TGTGCCACCAAGGCACGAGGACAGGGCAGGGAGGGGCAGTTCTTC	CATKARGQGREGQFF	TRBJ2-1	TRBV15	-	-
TGCGCCAGCACCAACCTGACTAGTAGCCCCGGGGAGCGGTTTTTT	CASTNLTSSPGERFF	TRBJ2-2	TRBV5-1	-	-
TGTGCCAGCAGCGCACTGCCGGGACACTTCTATGAGCAGTTCTTC	CASSALPGHFYEQFF	TRBJ2-1	TRBV9	-	-
TGCGCCAGCAGCCAAGTGCTCAAGGGGCGCTTGGACTATGGCTACACCTTC	CASSQVLKGRLDYGYTF	TRBJ1-2	TRBV4-1	few	-
TGTGCCAGCAGCCCAACCTCAGTCGCAGGTACGCAGTATTTT	CASSPTSVAGTQYF	TRBJ2-3	TRBV7-9	-	-
TGTGCCATCAGTGACCCGGAGGGGGGGAGGTATGGCTACACCTTC	CAISDPEGGRYGYTF	TRBJ1-2	TRBV10-3	-	-
TGCAGTGCTAGCCCTATAGCGGGCGCTAGCACAGATACGCAGTATTTT	CSASPIAGASTDTQYF	TRBJ2-3	TRBV20-1	few	TRBD2
TGTGCCAGCAGCTCCAGACAGGGAATAGAGACCCAGTACTTC	CASSSRQGIETQYF	TRBJ2-5	TRBV7-3	few	TRBD1